This TCR beta chain was found in a study of spatial heterogeneity in lung cancer. Broader study findings: It was found that expanded intratumoral alpha and beta TCR counts tracked tumor mutation counts.

This CDR3 is built from 12 residues. Trimming took off 8 bases at V and 5 bases at J, with 13 bases between the two ends. Germline-derived CDR1 and CDR2 are SNHLY and FYNNEI. A single record per CDR3 protein comes from TCRdb applying MiXCR to the 5' RACE reads. The table has approximately 7,100 distinct CDR3 sequences, over 9.5% seen once. This clonotype was seen a few times. No antigen is known for it. As an off-target read in a library built for alpha chains, this beta chain has a frequency of little significance. Indicated time point: sample taken at primary tumor resection. The sequenced sample was lung tumor tissue, obtained at surgery. The sequence derives from a male donor with early-stage non-small cell lung cancer. The chain links TRBV2 to TRBJ2-7, with D possibly matching TRBD1 (7 bases). The CDR3 spells CASHRGLDEQYF. The CDR3 bases are TGTGCCAGCCACAGGGGACTTGACGAGCAGTACTTC. Together with reference TRBV2 and TRBJ2-7, the CDR3 gives the full variable domain: EPEVTQTPSHQVTQMGQEVILRCVPISNHLYFYWYRQILGQKVEFLVSFYNNEISEKSEIFDDQFSVERPDGSNFTLKIRSTKLEDSAMYFCASHRGLDEQYFGPGTRLTVT.